This T cell receptor (beta chain) was documented in a study of blood T cell repertoires in COVID-19. Turning to the study itself: The study drew acute and convalescent COVID-19 samples from the United States, Italy and Spain. Sources were T cells, B-cell-depleted T cells, or PBMCs; the material itself was cDNA or gDNA.

Assay used: immunoSEQ multiplex PCR; TCRdb lists only in-frame clones, some missing. The sample lists some 39,000 clones, around three quarters occurring once. The CDR3 contains 13 residues. In germline, CDR1 is MNHEY, CDR2 SVGAGI. Trimming took 2 bases from V and 3 from J, leaving 8 bases between them. This sequence joins TRBV6-5 and TRBJ2-7; D may be TRBD2 (6 bases). The sequenced material came from peripheral blood. The receptor was isolated from an elderly man with acute or convalescent COVID-19. Here the CDR3 DNA reads TGTGCCAGCAGTTACGTCGGGGGCTACGAGCAGTACTTC. It codes for CASSYVGGYEQYF.